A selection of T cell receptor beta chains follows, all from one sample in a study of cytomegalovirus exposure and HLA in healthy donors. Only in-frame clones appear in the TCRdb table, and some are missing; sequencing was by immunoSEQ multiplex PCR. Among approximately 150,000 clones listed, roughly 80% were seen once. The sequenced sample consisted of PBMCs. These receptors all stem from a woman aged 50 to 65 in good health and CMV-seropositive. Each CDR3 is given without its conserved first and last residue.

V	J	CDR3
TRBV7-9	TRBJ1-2	ASSLVGGGGYT
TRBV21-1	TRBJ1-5	ASSHRTAGNQPQH
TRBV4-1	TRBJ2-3	ASSPTEVRVIDTQY
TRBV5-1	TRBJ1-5	ASSLGGTDGQPQH
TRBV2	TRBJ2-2	ASRISGGYTGELL
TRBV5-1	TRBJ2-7	ASSPSGGTYEQY
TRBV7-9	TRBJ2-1	ASSLVGGALSYNVSAF
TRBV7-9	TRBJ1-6	ASSFEQGDSPLH
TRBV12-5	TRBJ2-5	ASGSGQDQETQY
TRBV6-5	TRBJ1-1	ASSSAGRGYTEAF